Listed here is a single TCR beta chain. V was clipped by 1 base and J by 6 bases, with 18 bases between them. CDR1 and CDR2 from the germline V gene are MGHRA and YSYEKL. The CDR3 totals 16 residues. This entry is derived from a study of control samples from healthy donors and cancer patients. The protocol was immunoSEQ multiplex PCR, while the TCRdb copy is restricted to in-frame clones and leaves out a portion. The sample yields approximately 69,000 clones, roughly 87% seen once. The rearrangement uses TRBV4-1 and TRBJ1-2; possibly TRBD1 for D (6 bases). The sample comprised PBMCs. The sequence came from a man aged 55 to 69 with colorectal cancer. CDR3 protein: CASSQVSRGPGDGYTF. CDR3 coding DNA: TGCGCCAGCAGCCAAGTTTCCAGGGGCCCCGGGGATGGCTACACCTTC.